This T cell receptor beta chain was profiled in a study of somatic mutations in cytotoxic T cells in rheumatoid arthritis. TCRdb's copy holds only in-frame clones and misses some; the assay was immunoSEQ multiplex PCR. The sample shows 6,000 to 7,500 clones, about 72% of them seen only once. There are 15 residues in the CDR3. The V end was cut by 6 bases, the J end by 0 bases, with 14 bases between. Germline V CDR1 and CDR2: MNHEY, SMNVEV (reference sequence). The sequencing sample was made of CD8+ T cells sorted from blood. The genes are TRBV27 and TRBJ1-1, with D possibly being TRBD1 (5 bases). The TCR sequence derives from a woman between 45 and 60 years old in good health. This CDR3 reads CASSPPGLLNTEAFF. The CDR3 nucleotides read TGTGCCAGCAGCCCTCCGGGACTCCTGAACACTGAAGCTTTCTTT.